A single TCR beta chain is shown here with its context. Construction of the TCRbeta library involved unique molecular identifiers. TCRdb reprocessed the PCR reads with MiXCR, giving one entry per CDR3 protein. The sample carries approximately 110,000 distinct CDR3 sequences, 10% recorded once. These data originate in a study of T-cell reconstitution after alpha-beta-depleted transplantation in children. The input for sequencing was PBMCs, taken before TCRalphabeta/CD19-depleted stem cell transplant. The source of this sequence is a boy younger than 10 with acute lymphoblastic leukemia, due to receive a stem cell transplant.

CDR3 DNA sequence: TGTGCCATCACCATGGGACTAGCGCACGAGCAGTACTTC. Its protein is CAITMGLAHEQYF. This chain uses TRBV10-3 with TRBJ2-7, with 10 nucleotides matching TRBD2. The CDR3 totals 13 residues. Germline loops: CDR1 ENHRY, CDR2 SYGVKD. The junction had 5 bases not matched to a gene; V was cut back by 7 bases and J by 5 bases.